Here is one TCR beta chain with its context. This sample was included in a study of blood T cell repertoires in COVID-19. In the study overall: The origin of the acute and convalescent COVID-19 samples was the United States, Italy and Spain.

In the original workflow: Reference gene primer amplification gave nucleated cell count estimates. The method was immunoSEQ multiplex PCR; TCRdb's version includes in-frame clones alone and lacks a portion of them. That table is the source of V, J and clone size, and D and trimming were worked out from the DNA. Of just under 350,000 clones listed, roughly 90% were seen once; the top ten hold 6% to 8.5%. V was shortened by 2 bases and J by 10 bases, with 21 bases between the two germline ends. Germline V gene lookup returns CDR1 MNHEY and CDR2 SVGAGI. This CDR3 is 16 amino acids long. The chain employs TRBV6-5 and TRBJ2-1; possibly TRBD1 for D (5 bases). The sequence was collected from a woman between 65 and 79 years old with COVID-19, enrolled during active disease. The source material was peripheral blood. Written as DNA, the CDR3 is TGTGCCAGCAGTTACCCGAAATGGGGCGATCTTGGGGAGCAGTTCTTC. It yields the protein CASSYPKWGDLGEQFF.